This is a list of T cell receptor beta chains from one sample in a study of blood T cell repertoires in COVID-19. The method was immunoSEQ multiplex PCR; TCRdb's version includes in-frame clones alone and lacks a portion of them. The table has fewer than 700,000 clones, around 90% seen once. The sequenced sample consisted of peripheral blood. The receptors stem from a woman in her forties or fifties with COVID-19, enrolled during active disease. Both conserved end residues are part of each CDR3. The D gene is left open where the match is weak. Clone sizes are given selectively: once, few, many, or a class where the clone is expanded.

CDR3aa,CDR3nt,d_gene,len,abundance,v_gene,j_gene
CASSLSGGVYEQYF,TGTGCCAGCAGCCTATCAGGCGGGGTCTACGAGCAGTACTTC,.,14,.,TRBV14,TRBJ2-7
CASRSFRVSAGGPDEQFF,TGTGCCAGTAGATCGTTCCGTGTTTCGGCGGGGGGGCCAGATGAGCAGTTCTTC,TRBD2,18,.,TRBV19,TRBJ2-1
CSASLSSGAGDEQFF,TGCAGTGCTAGTTTGTCTAGCGGGGCTGGGGATGAGCAGTTCTTC,TRBD2,15,.,TRBV20-1,TRBJ2-1
CASSTPRDSPVNEQFF,TGTGCCAGCAGCACACCTCGGGACTCCCCGGTCAATGAGCAGTTCTTC,.,16,.,TRBV7-9,TRBJ2-1
CASSSAGDLNYGYTF,TGTGCCAGTAGTTCGGCAGGGGATCTGAACTATGGCTACACCTTC,.,15,once,TRBV19,TRBJ1-2
CASRIVALSMYYEQYF,TGTGCCAGCAGGATAGTAGCCCTATCAATGTACTACGAGCAGTACTTC,.,16,.,TRBV6-4,TRBJ2-7
CASSLKASDTQYF,TGTGCCAGCAGCTTAAAAGCTTCAGATACGCAGTATTTT,.,13,once,TRBV7-3,TRBJ2-3
CASSSTLLQGMMYEQYF,TGTGCCAGCAGTTCAACCTTGCTTCAGGGAATGATGTACGAGCAGTACTTC,.,17,.,TRBV27,TRBJ2-7
CASSLSGLRGGQYF,TGTGCCAGCAGTTTGTCAGGGCTGCGGGGCGGGCAGTACTTC,.,14,.,TRBV28,TRBJ2-7
CAWSLGLSEAFF,TGTGCCTGGAGTCTCGGACTTTCCGAAGCTTTCTTT,.,12,once,TRBV30,TRBJ1-1
CASSLDRGPHEQYF,TGTGCCAGCAGTTTAGACAGGGGCCCACACGAGCAGTACTTC,TRBD1,14,.,TRBV6-5,TRBJ2-7
CASSRVVNTEAFF,TGTGCCAGCAGCAGGGTCGTGAACACTGAAGCTTTCTTT,.,13,once,TRBV2,TRBJ1-1
CASSGSGATNEKLFF,TGTGCCAGCAGCGGGTCGGGGGCAACTAATGAAAAACTGTTTTTT,.,15,.,TRBV9,TRBJ1-4
CASSVSKGQDTQYF,TGTGCCAGCAGCGTGAGTAAGGGGCAGGATACGCAGTATTTT,.,14,.,TRBV11-3,TRBJ2-3
CASSSTGYSPLHF,TGTGCCAGCAGTTCGACAGGGTACTCACCCCTCCACTTT,TRBD1,13,.,TRBV27,TRBJ1-6
CASSAGGQSSGNTIYF,TGTGCCAGCAGTGCGGGGGGGCAGAGCTCTGGAAACACCATATATTTT,.,16,.,TRBV6-1,TRBJ1-3
CASSLIMGHTEAFF,TGTGCCAGCAGCTTAATTATGGGGCACACTGAAGCTTTCTTT,.,14,.,TRBV11-2,TRBJ1-1
CASSPSDSQVGSPLHF,TGTGCCAGCAGTCCTTCGGACTCCCAAGTTGGTTCACCCCTCCACTTT,.,16,.,TRBV2,TRBJ1-6
CAITGEGTEAFF,TGTGCCATCACGGGGGAGGGCACTGAAGCTTTCTTT,.,12,.,TRBV10-3,TRBJ1-1
CASSFTSGGAYEQFF,TGTGCCAGCAGCTTTACTAGCGGGGGGGCCTATGAGCAGTTCTTC,TRBD2,15,.,TRBV7-3,TRBJ2-1
CASSSAGANTIYF,TGCGCCAGCAGCTCCGCGGGGGCAAACACCATATATTTT,.,13,.,TRBV5-1,TRBJ1-3
CASSQDGGHPNEQFF,TGTGCCAGCAGCCAAGATGGGGGACACCCCAATGAGCAGTTCTTC,.,15,.,TRBV4-2,TRBJ2-1
CASSEALRFSGANVLTF,TGTGCCAGCAGTGAAGCGCTGAGATTCTCTGGGGCCAACGTCCTGACTTTC,.,17,.,TRBV2,TRBJ2-6
CATTPTGGSHNEQFF,TGTGCCACAACCCCGACAGGGGGCTCGCACAATGAGCAGTTCTTC,TRBD1,15,.,TRBV6-5,TRBJ2-1
CASSPLGLASGELFF,TGTGCCAGCTCACCGCTTGGGCTAGCGTCCGGGGAGCTGTTTTTT,.,15,once,TRBV18,TRBJ2-2
CASSTGTSAGRETQYF,TGTGCCAGCAGCACCGGGACTTCCGCCGGGAGAGAGACCCAGTACTTC,.,16,.,TRBV5-8,TRBJ2-5
CASTALSGNTIYF,TGTGCCTCCACAGCCCTCTCTGGAAACACCATATATTTT,.,13,.,TRBV30,TRBJ1-3
CASSFSGTGNPYEQYF,TGTGCCAGCAGTTTTTCCGGGACAGGGAACCCCTACGAGCAGTACTTC,TRBD1,16,few,TRBV6-6,TRBJ2-7
CAWLEVHGGGELFF,TGTGCCTGGTTAGAGGTACACGGAGGCGGGGAGCTGTTTTTT,.,14,.,TRBV30,TRBJ2-2
CASSLSLAGHSQAEQFF,TGTGCCAGCAGCTTAAGCCTAGCGGGTCATTCTCAGGCAGAGCAGTTCTTC,TRBD2,17,.,TRBV7-9,TRBJ2-1
CASSQDIGSKTQYF,TGTGCCAGCAGCCAAGATATCGGGTCGAAGACGCAGTATTTT,.,14,.,TRBV3-1/TRBV3-2,TRBJ2-3
CASSYGSYEQYF,TGTGCCAGCAGCTACGGGTCCTACGAGCAGTACTTC,.,12,.,TRBV7-9,TRBJ2-7
CASSLDRGNYGYTF,TGTGCCAGCAGCTTAGACAGGGGAAACTATGGCTACACCTTC,TRBD1,14,.,TRBV5-4,TRBJ1-2
CASSIGGQIQETQYF,TGTGCCAGTAGTATAGGGGGACAGATACAAGAGACCCAGTACTTC,TRBD1,15,.,TRBV19,TRBJ2-5
CASSRDRGPYGYTF,TGTGCCAGCAGTCGGGACAGGGGTCCCTATGGCTACACCTTC,TRBD1,14,.,TRBV28,TRBJ1-2
CASSPPGGLAKNIQYF,TGTGCCAGCTCACCACCGGGTGGACTAGCCAAAAACATTCAGTACTTC,.,16,.,TRBV18,TRBJ2-4
CASSLRGEKLFF,TGTGCCAGCTCCCTACGAGGGGAAAAACTGTTTTTT,.,12,.,TRBV18,TRBJ1-4
CASSLGGGNNYGYTF,TGTGCCAGCAGCTTAGGCGGGGGGAATAACTATGGCTACACCTTC,.,15,.,TRBV7-9,TRBJ1-2
CASSLVTGGIGNTIYF,TGTGCCAGCAGCTTAGTCACAGGGGGCATTGGAAACACCATATATTTT,TRBD1,16,.,TRBV7-6,TRBJ1-3
CATTIGQGTDTQYF,TGTGCCACCACTATAGGACAGGGAACAGATACGCAGTATTTT,TRBD1,14,.,TRBV6-5,TRBJ2-3
CASTLSGGAGTGELFF,TGTGCCAGCACCCTTAGCGGGGGGGCTGGAACCGGGGAGCTGTTTTTT,TRBD2,16,.,TRBV27,TRBJ2-2
CASSMTSLNEQFF,TGTGCCAGTAGTATGACTAGTCTCAATGAGCAGTTCTTC,.,13,.,TRBV19,TRBJ2-1
CASSPLGQGADYGYTF,TGTGCCAGCTCACCACTCGGACAGGGGGCCGACTATGGCTACACCTTC,TRBD1,16,.,TRBV18,TRBJ1-2
CASSAPAGTGGGKKLFF,TGTGCCAGCAGCGCGCCGGCTGGGACAGGGGGAGGGAAGAAACTGTTTTTT,TRBD1,17,.,TRBV9,TRBJ1-4
CASSPTNRPGQGRGSPLHF,TGTGCCAGCTCACCTACCAACCGGCCGGGACAGGGTCGCGGTTCACCCCTCCACTTT,TRBD1,19,.,TRBV18,TRBJ1-6